These 28 T cell receptor beta chains came from one sample sequenced in a study of blood T cell repertoires in COVID-19. Assay: immunoSEQ multiplex PCR; the TCRdb copy retains only in-frame clones and omits some. This table has about 160,000 clones, approximately 92% appearing once. Material for sequencing was peripheral blood. The receptors shown here come from a woman aged 45-65 years with acute or convalescent COVID-19.

In its sample, this clone was seen once. This rearrangement joins TRBV6-2 or TRBV6-3 to TRBJ1-5; TRBD1 aligns across 7 bases. J lost 6 bases, V lost 2 bases, and 4 bases had no gene match. Looked up from germline, CDR1 is MNHEY and CDR2 is SVGEGT. The CDR3 is 14 residues long. The CDR3 bases are TGTGCCAGCAGTTACGACAGGGTGGCTCAGCCCCAGCATTTT. Its translation is CASSYDRVAQPQHF.

The chain carries TRBV2 and TRBJ1-2, with 8 bases lining up with TRBD1. Germline CDR1 SNHLY, CDR2 FYNNEI. The CDR3 totals 16 residues. V shed 5 bases and J 6 bases; nucleotides not matched to a gene: 14. CDR3 nucleotide sequence: TGTGCCAGCAGTCCCCCGAGGACAGGGCTAATTGATGGCTACACCTTC. Residues: CASSPPRTGLIDGYTF.

The rearrangement uses TRBV5-8 and TRBJ1-5; D perhaps matches TRBD1 (5 bases). The CDR3 covers 14 residues. Germline CDR1 is SGHTS and CDR2 is YDEGEE. Trimming took 4 bases from V and 5 from J, leaving 13 bases between them. The CDR3 reads CASSPGVGDQPQHF. CDR3 bases: TGTGCCAGCAGCCCGGGGGTAGGCGATCAGCCCCAGCATTTT. The full variable domain, in which reference TRBV5-8 and TRBJ1-5 provide the parts outside the CDR3, is EAGVTQSPTHLIKTRGQQATLRCSPISGHTSVYWYQQALGLGLQFLLWYDEGEERNRGNFPPRFSGRQFPNYSSELNVNALELEDSALYLCASSPGVGDQPQHFGDGTRLSIL.

V gene TRBV4-1 combines with J gene TRBJ1-6; D ambiguous. Trimming took off 1 base at V and 10 bases at J, with 5 bases between the two ends. This CDR3 spans 12 amino acids. Germline CDR1 is MGHRA and CDR2 is YSYEKL. This CDR3 is CASSQVGSPLHF. The CDR3 coding sequence is TGCGCCAGCAGCCAAGTCGGGTCACCCCTCCACTTT.

V usage is TRBV4-1 and J usage is TRBJ2-3, with D perhaps TRBD2 (7 bases). Germline CDR1 MGHRA, CDR2 YSYEKL. The CDR3 is 14 amino acids. Between the trimmed V and J ends, which lost 1 base and 6 bases, there was a span of 11 bases. CDR3 protein: CASSQVGGRDTQYF. In nucleotides, the CDR3 is TGCGCCAGCAGCCAAGTCGGGGGGCGGGATACGCAGTATTTT.

V gene TRBV2 combines with J gene TRBJ1-1, with D unclear. The CDR3 spans 13 residues. V gave up 7 bases and J gave up 1 base, with 10 bases separating them. Per germline, CDR1 SNHLY and CDR2 FYNNEI. CDR3 sequence: CASNPRGNTEAFF. The CDR3 DNA is TGTGCCAGCAACCCCCGGGGGAACACTGAAGCTTTCTTT.

The rearrangement joins TRBV15 to TRBJ1-6, with 7 bases lining up with TRBD1. This CDR3 is 16 amino acids long. Per the germline V gene, CDR1 is LNHNV and CDR2 is YYDKDF (reference sequence). With V trimmed by 3 bases and J by 8 bases, 10 bases remained unmatched. CDR3: CATSSSQGEGDSPLHF. The CDR3, as DNA: TGTGCCACCAGCAGCAGCCAGGGGGAAGGTGATTCACCCCTCCACTTT. Full variable domain (outside the CDR3, taken from reference TRBV15 and TRBJ1-6): DAMVIQNPRYQVTQFGKPVTLSCSQTLNHNVMYWYQQKSSQAPKLLFHYYDKDFNNEADTPDNFQSRRPNTSFCFLDIRSPGLGDTAMYLCATSSSQGEGDSPLHFGNGTRLTVT.

The chain uses TRBV4-1 and TRBJ1-1; the match to TRBD1 covers 7 bases. This CDR3 contains 14 residues. V lost 4 bases and J lost 4; bases outside the gene matches: 6. CDR1 and CDR2 (germline): MGHRA, YSYEKL. CDR3 nucleotide sequence: TGCGCCAGCAGCCCCGGACAGGTGCTCACTGAAGCTTTCTTT. It is translated as CASSPGQVLTEAFF.

The chain employs TRBV12-5 and TRBJ1-6; TRBD1 aligns across 9 bases. This CDR3 spans 16 amino acids. The V gene end was trimmed by 2 bases and the J gene end by 6 bases; junction bases not matched to a gene: 5. Germline V gene lookup returns CDR1 LGHNT and CDR2 FRNRAP. Here the CDR3 reads CASGLLLTGGNSPLHF. For the CDR3, the DNA is TGTGCTAGTGGTTTGTTATTGACAGGGGGTAATTCACCCCTCCACTTT.

This chain's CDR3 is CASGADRSAEAFF. The CDR3 DNA sequence: TGTGCTAGTGGCGCTGACAGAAGCGCTGAAGCTTTCTTT. The J gene is TRBJ1-1, the V gene TRBV12-5, with D possibly matching TRBD1 (5 bases). Germline CDR1 LGHNT, CDR2 FRNRAP. The V end was cut by 6 bases, the J end by 6 bases, with 14 bases between. This CDR3 region has 13 residues.

The gene calls are TRBV6-2 or TRBV6-3 and TRBJ2-1, with a tentative D call TRBD1 (6 bases). CDR3 length: 15 amino acids. Germline lookup yields CDR1 MNHEY and CDR2 SVGEGT. V gave up 8 bases and J gave up 3 bases, with 17 bases separating them. The CDR3 sequence: CASRSSDRLYNEQFF. The CDR3 coding sequence is TGTGCCAGCCGTTCGAGTGACAGGCTCTACAATGAGCAGTTCTTC.

The V call is TRBV20-1, the J call TRBJ1-2; 10 positions match TRBD1. Germline values: CDR1 DFQATT, CDR2 SNEGSKA (reference sequence). The CDR3 runs to 15 residues. V lost 4 bases, J lost 8 bases, and 13 bases stayed unmatched. The CDR3 reads CSAIDRDRGSSGYTF. In DNA form, the CDR3 reads TGCAGTGCTATTGACCGGGACAGGGGTTCGTCGGGCTACACCTTC.

The gene calls are TRBV7-3 and TRBJ2-3; the D gene is possibly TRBD1 (6 bases). The length of the CDR3 is 15 residues. V lost 2 bases and J 1 base, leaving 10 bases between the germline ends. CDR1 is SGHTA and CDR2 is FQGTGA in the germline V gene. CDR3 sequence: CASSLGSGGTDTQYF. The CDR3 DNA sequence: TGTGCCAGCAGCTTAGGGTCAGGGGGCACAGATACGCAGTATTTT.

This chain connects TRBV28 to TRBJ1-5, with 10 bases matching TRBD1. The length of the CDR3 is 15 residues. Per the germline V gene, CDR1 is MDHEN and CDR2 is SYDVKM. V gave up 4 bases and J gave up 5 bases; unmatched junction bases: 5. The CDR3 protein is CASSSGQGTDQPQHF. As DNA, the CDR3 is TGTGCCAGCAGTTCGGGACAGGGGACGGATCAGCCCCAGCATTTT.

The genes are TRBV2 and TRBJ2-5, with 8 bases aligning to TRBD2. Germline CDR1 SNHLY, CDR2 FYNNEI. V dropped 10 bases and J dropped 1; count of bases not matched to a gene: 8. This CDR3 spans 14 amino acids. CDR3 DNA: TGTGCCATGAAGGGGCGGGGGGCCCAAGAGACCCAGTACTTC. It specifies CAMKGRGAQETQYF.

The chain is built from TRBV6-5 and TRBJ1-5; no clear D. Germline V gene lookup returns CDR1 MNHEY and CDR2 SVGAGI. The ends were cut back, 6 bases at V and 1 base at J, with 10 bases in the middle. The CDR3 contains 14 residues. Here the CDR3 DNA reads TGTGCCAGCAGCCCGGGTAGAAGCAATCAGCCCCAGCATTTT. Translated: CASSPGRSNQPQHF.

The V and J genes are TRBV15 and TRBJ2-7; 8 bases fit TRBD1. The CDR3 contains 14 residues. Per the germline V gene, CDR1 is LNHNV and CDR2 is YYDKDF (reference sequence). J was trimmed by 4 bases and V by 3 bases; bases with no gene match: 5. The DNA for the CDR3 is TGTGCCACCAGCAGCGGACAGGGTTGGTACGAGCAGTACTTC. Amino acid sequence: CATSSGQGWYEQYF.

V usage is TRBV27 and J usage is TRBJ2-7; D call uncertain. The CDR3 is 11 amino acids. Germline V gene lookup returns CDR1 MNHEY and CDR2 SMNVEV (reference sequence). The germline V and J ends were trimmed by 5 bases and 3 bases, with 5 bases remaining between them. The CDR3 nucleotides read TGTGCCAGCAGTGACAACTACGAGCAGTACTTC. It translates to CASSDNYEQYF.

The rearrangement uses TRBV28 and TRBJ2-5; 8 bases fit TRBD1. Trimming took 6 bases from V and 4 from J; bases not matched to a gene: 16. Germline-derived CDR1 and CDR2 are MDHEN and SYDVKM. This CDR3 spans 17 amino acids. The CDR3 loop is CASSDFFGQGTGETQYF. CDR3 in DNA: TGTGCCAGCAGCGATTTTTTCGGACAGGGCACGGGAGAGACCCAGTACTTC.

This sequence joins TRBV10-2 and TRBJ1-3, with TRBD1 matching over 9 bases. CDR1 is WSHSY, CDR2 SAAADI, per germline. Germline trimming cut 6 bases from V and 2 bases from J; bases unmatched to any gene: 5. The CDR3 is made up of 15 amino acids. The CDR3 nucleotides are TGCGCCAGCAGATCACAGGGGGCGGCTGGAAACACCATATATTTT. Encoded protein: CASRSQGAAGNTIYF.

The J gene is TRBJ2-7, the V gene TRBV28; 12 bases agree with TRBD1. The CDR3 is 16 amino acids. Germline loops: CDR1 MDHEN, CDR2 SYDVKM. Trimming took 7 bases from V and 2 from J; bases not matched to a gene: 9. CDR3 coding DNA: TGTGCCAGCACGGGGACAGGGGGCGATCCACCCTACGAGCAGTACTTC. Translation: CASTGTGGDPPYEQYF.

This clone occurred once. The gene calls are TRBV24-1 and TRBJ1-1, with TRBD1 as a possible D gene (6 bases). The CDR3 has 13 amino acids. The germline V gene encodes CDR1 KGHDR and CDR2 SFDVKD. V was cut by 0 bases and J by 9 bases, with 10 bases left in between. CDR3 protein: CATSDLQGRKAFF. As DNA, the CDR3 is TGTGCCACCAGTGATTTGCAGGGGCGCAAAGCTTTCTTT.

Worth noting for this clone: Other nucleotide sequences in the sample specify the same CDR3. The gene calls are TRBV4-3 and TRBJ2-7; the match to TRBD1 covers 8 bases. V was clipped by 0 bases and J by 2 bases; unmatched bases: 0. Germline assignment: CDR1 LGHNA and CDR2 YSLEER. The CDR3 covers 14 residues. The DNA of the CDR3 is TGCGCCAGCAGCCAAGACAGGGGGCCCTACGAGCAGTACTTC. Its translation is CASSQDRGPYEQYF.

V is TRBV6-2 or TRBV6-3 and J is TRBJ1-2; 7 bases agree with TRBD1. Trimming removed 6 bases from V and 12 bases from J; junction bases left unmatched: 16. The CDR3 spans 14 residues. Germline loops: CDR1 MNHEY, CDR2 SVGEGT. CDR3 nucleotides: TGTGCCAGCAGCACCGAACAGGGGCCCTCTAAGGACACCTTC. Translated, it gives CASSTEQGPSKDTF.

The V and J genes are TRBV12-3 or TRBV12-4 and TRBJ2-3; weak D call: TRBD2 (5 bases). The V and J ends lost 6 bases and 2 bases respectively, with 6 bases between them. The CDR3 runs 12 residues. This chain's CDR3 is CASRDFTDTQYF. The CDR3 DNA reads as TGTGCCAGCAGGGACTTCACAGATACGCAGTATTTT.

The chain recombines TRBV21-1 with TRBJ1-1; the D segment call TRBD1 is taken from the table without a DNA check. TRBV21-1 is a pseudogene segment. The CDR3 length is 15 residues. The CDR3 bases are TGTGCCAGCATCCAACCAGTTCCACAGAACACTGAAGCTTTCTTT. Translation: CASIQPVPQNTEAFF.

V and J are TRBV2 and TRBJ1-6; 8 bases map to TRBD1. Germline CDR1 is SNHLY and CDR2 is FYNNEI. The V gene end was trimmed by 8 bases and the J gene end by 6 bases; junction bases not matched to a gene: 3. The CDR3 covers 13 residues. The CDR3 DNA follows: TGTGCCAGCTATCAGGGGGCTAATTCACCCCTCCACTTT. Translated, it gives CASYQGANSPLHF.

The V gene is TRBV5-3, the J gene TRBJ2-7; 7 positions agree with TRBD1. TRBV5-3 is labeled an ORF, and its function is uncertain. This CDR3 is 13 amino acids long. J gave up 2 bases and V 7 bases, and 6 bases lay outside the gene matches. The CDR3 region has the DNA TGTGCCAGAGGGGAGACAGGGCCCTACGAGCAGTACTTC. As protein: CARGETGPYEQYF.